Following are 27 T cell receptor beta chains from one sample sequenced in a study of shared clonotypes between healthy human individuals. Clones were read by immunoSEQ multiplex PCR, and TCRdb kept only the in-frame ones, dropping some. The repertoire holds approximately 350,000 clones, with approximately 79% as singletons. What was sequenced was memory CD4+ T cells sorted from blood. The subset here: CD45RA-negative fraction. The receptor source for this set is a man aged 30 to 39 in good health.

This clone was found a few times. V and J are TRBV10-2 and TRBJ2-7; possible D gene TRBD1, 6 bases. Per the germline V gene, CDR1 is WSHSY and CDR2 is SAAADI. V lost 2 bases to trimming and J lost 7 bases, with 9 bases between them. This CDR3 is built from 12 residues. CDR3 sequence: CASSEPDREQYF. The CDR3 DNA is TGCGCCAGCAGTGAGCCGGACAGAGAGCAGTACTTC.

This sequence joins TRBV5-1 and TRBJ2-5; weak D call: TRBD1 (5 bases). Trimming took off 1 base at V and 5 bases at J, with 15 bases between the two ends. The CDR3 loop spans 15 amino acids. The germline gives CDR1 SGHRS, CDR2 YFSETQ. The DNA of the CDR3 is TGCGCCAGCAGCTTGTGGTCTGGACATTTGGAGACCCAGTACTTC. Its protein product is CASSLWSGHLETQYF.

This clone came up a few times. The rearrangement links TRBV6-1 to TRBJ1-5; maybe TRBD1 (6 bases). V lost 8 bases to trimming and J lost 8 bases, with 19 bases between them. Germline V gene sequence: CDR1 MNHNS, CDR2 SASEGT. CDR3 length equals 14 residues. This CDR3 reads CASSWGAGREPQHF. CDR3 nucleotide sequence: TGTGCCAGCTCATGGGGGGCAGGTCGGGAGCCCCAGCATTTT.

V and J are TRBV18 and TRBJ2-7; 11 nucleotides agree with TRBD2. The CDR3 consists of 18 residues. Germline CDR1 reads KGHSH; CDR2 reads LQKENI. Unmatched junction bases numbered 14, after V lost 2 bases and J lost 5 bases. This chain's CDR3 is CASSPFPITSGSYNEQYF. Written as DNA, the CDR3 is TGTGCCAGCTCACCATTCCCCATAACTAGCGGGAGCTACAACGAGCAGTACTTC.

The chain carries TRBV28 and TRBJ2-1; D is uncertain. Germline CDR1 MDHEN, CDR2 SYDVKM. Trimming removed 7 bases from V and 6 bases from J, with 19 bases in between. The CDR3 totals 15 residues. CDR3 in amino acids: CASTPPGRVVNEQFF. For the CDR3, the DNA is TGTGCCAGCACTCCTCCCGGTAGAGTCGTCAATGAGCAGTTCTTC.

This clone has only one observation. This chain links TRBV10-3 with TRBJ1-2, with 8 bases matching TRBD1. The CDR3 is made up of 13 amino acids. J gave up 5 bases and V 2 bases, and 1 base lay outside the gene matches. Germline CDR1 reads ENHRY; CDR2 reads SYGVKD. DNA of the CDR3: TGTGCCATCAGTGAGGACAGGGGTTATGGCTACACCTTC. Protein sequence: CAISEDRGYGYTF.

The J gene is TRBJ1-4, the V gene TRBV5-4; no clear D gene. In germline, CDR1 is SGHNT, CDR2 YYREEE (reference sequence). Trimming pared 4 bases from V and 7 bases from J, leaving 11 bases between. The CDR3 has 13 residues. The CDR3 DNA follows: TGTGCCAGCAGCCTAGGAATCGGTGAAAAACTGTTTTTT. This gives the protein CASSLGIGEKLFF. Drawing the rest from reference TRBV5-4 and TRBJ1-4, the complete variable domain is ETGVTQSPTHLIKTRGQQVTLRCSSQSGHNTVSWYQQALGQGPQFIFQYYREEENGRGNFPPRFSGLQFPNYSSELNVNALELDDSALYLCASSLGIGEKLFFGSGTQLSVL.

The chain has TRBV30 and TRBJ2-3; tentative D call: TRBD2 (6 bases). The length of the CDR3 is 14 residues. V gave up 2 bases and J gave up 4 bases, with 13 bases separating them. Germline CDR1 reads GTSNPN; CDR2 reads SVGIG (reference sequence). CDR3 bases: TGTGCCTGGAGTTACGGAGGGAGTTCAGATACGCAGTATTTT. It codes for CAWSYGGSSDTQYF.

This clone was found a few times. The chain has TRBV7-9 and TRBJ1-1; D is unresolved. V lost 8 bases and J 1 base, leaving 14 bases between the germline ends. Germline CDR1 SEHNR, CDR2 FQNEAQ (reference sequence). This CDR3 region has 14 residues. The chain's CDR3 is CASSRRDSNTEAFF. The CDR3 DNA is TGTGCCAGCTCCAGGAGGGATTCGAACACTGAAGCTTTCTTT.

Of note for this clone: Other DNA sequences in this specimen translate into the identical CDR3. V is TRBV19 and J is TRBJ1-1, with D tentatively TRBD1 (6 bases). V was clipped by 3 bases and J by 1 base, with 12 bases between them. The length of the CDR3 is 15 residues. Looked up from germline, CDR1 is LNHDA and CDR2 is SQIVND (reference sequence). DNA for the CDR3: TGTGCCAGTAGTATCCCGACAGGCTCGAACACTGAAGCTTTCTTT. Encoded protein: CASSIPTGSNTEAFF.

The chain is built from TRBV28 and TRBJ2-1, with 8 nucleotides matching TRBD1. Germline V gene lookup returns CDR1 MDHEN and CDR2 SYDVKM. This CDR3 region has 13 residues. With V trimmed by 2 bases and J by 8 bases, 2 bases remained unmatched. The chain's CDR3 is CASSLQGADEQFF. Here the CDR3 DNA reads TGTGCCAGCAGTTTACAGGGGGCCGATGAGCAGTTCTTC.

The J gene is TRBJ2-5, the V gene TRBV18; no clear D. CDR3 size: 13 residues. Germline CDR1 and CDR2: KGHSH and LQKENI. The V end was cut by 2 bases, the J end by 4 bases, with 8 bases between. CDR3 nucleotide sequence: TGTGCCAGCTCACCAGGGCTGGGAGAGACCCAGTACTTC. Its protein product is CASSPGLGETQYF.

The table lists this clone with a count of one. V is TRBV5-1 and J is TRBJ1-1; no clear D. This CDR3 comprises 14 residues. Trimming shortened V by 3 bases and J by 1 base, and 10 bases separated the two germline ends. From germline, CDR1 is SGHRS and CDR2 YFSETQ. Here the CDR3 reads CASSSLQPNTEAFF. The DNA for the CDR3 is TGCGCCAGCAGCTCACTACAGCCGAACACTGAAGCTTTCTTT.

The gene calls are TRBV29-1 and TRBJ2-1; D is perhaps TRBD1 (5 bases). Between the trimmed V and J ends, which lost 6 bases and 6 bases, there was a span of 21 bases. The CDR3 totals 15 residues. Germline CDR1 and CDR2: SQVTM and ANQGSEA. The CDR3, as DNA: TGCAGCGTGGCCCTCGCGGATCCTCAGGGCAATGAGCAGTTCTTC. It encodes CSVALADPQGNEQFF.

The V call is TRBV10-1, the J call TRBJ1-1; weak D call: TRBD1 (5 bases). This CDR3 is built from 13 residues. CDR1 and CDR2 (germline): WNHNN, SYGVQD (reference sequence). Trimming took 8 bases from V and 5 from J, leaving 15 bases between them. The CDR3 sequence is CASQGDAGTEAFF. The CDR3 nucleotides read TGCGCCAGCCAGGGCGACGCGGGGACTGAAGCTTTCTTT.

The chain employs TRBV27 and TRBJ2-5, with D possibly matching TRBD2 (5 bases). Trimming left V 5 bases short and J 5 bases short, with 18 bases between. CDR3 length: 15 amino acids. Germline CDR1 reads MNHEY; CDR2 reads SMNVEV (reference sequence). CDR3 bases: TGTGCCAGCAGTCGGGATGTAGCGTCTAGGGAGACCCAGTACTTC. It codes for CASSRDVASRETQYF.

J is TRBJ2-7 and V is TRBV10-2; 8 positions agree with TRBD2. This CDR3 is built from 13 residues. The ends lost 7 bases at V and 5 bases at J; junction bases unmatched: 7. Germline assignment: CDR1 WSHSY and CDR2 SAAADI. The CDR3 DNA reads as TGCGCCAGCACCCCAGCGGGAGCAGACGAGCAGTACTTC. Its protein product is CASTPAGADEQYF.

The genes are TRBV5-1 and TRBJ2-1; D unresolved. Germline lookup yields CDR1 SGHRS and CDR2 YFSETQ. CDR3 length: 13 residues. V shed 6 bases and J shed 6 bases, with 13 bases lying between them. The CDR3: CASTLNVGNEQFF. Here the CDR3 DNA reads TGCGCCAGCACCCTGAACGTAGGCAATGAGCAGTTCTTC.

The gene calls are TRBV11-2 and TRBJ2-7, with 7 nucleotides matching TRBD2. Germline values: CDR1 SGHAT, CDR2 FQNNGV. Trimming took 6 bases from V and 3 from J; bases not matched to a gene: 5. The CDR3 has 13 residues. The CDR3 sequence: CASSSRTSYEQYF. The CDR3 coding sequence is TGTGCCAGCAGTTCCCGGACTAGCTACGAGCAGTACTTC. The complete variable domain, with remaining parts taken from reference TRBV11-2 and TRBJ2-7, reads EAGVAQSPRYKIIEKRQSVAFWCNPISGHATLYWYQQILGQGPKLLIQFQNNGVVDDSQLPKDRFSAERLKGVDSTLKIQPAKLEDSAVYLCASSSRTSYEQYFGPGTRLTVT.

The CDR3 nucleotides read TGTGCCAGTAGTGCGGACAGGGGCCACAATGAGCAGTTCTTC. This codes for CASSADRGHNEQFF. The V call is TRBV19, the J call TRBJ2-1; TRBD1 aligns across 9 bases. CDR1 is LNHDA, CDR2 SQIVND, per germline (reference sequence). The CDR3 consists of 14 residues. Germline trimming cut 5 bases from V and 5 bases from J; bases unmatched to any gene: 4.

This chain connects TRBV5-4 to TRBJ2-2; the D is unclear. The CDR3 totals 13 residues. Between the trimmed V and J ends, which lost 9 bases and 5 bases, there was a span of 14 bases. Germline assignment: CDR1 SGHNT and CDR2 YYREEE (reference sequence). The CDR3 reads CAILQRPTGELFF. The CDR3 region has the DNA TGTGCCATCCTGCAACGTCCTACCGGGGAGCTGTTTTTT. The full variable domain, its missing parts supplied by reference TRBV5-4 and TRBJ2-2, is ETGVTQSPTHLIKTRGQQVTLRCSSQSGHNTVSWYQQALGQGPQFIFQYYREEENGRGNFPPRFSGLQFPNYSSELNVNALELDDSALYLCAILQRPTGELFFGEGSRLTVL.

The CDR3 DNA reads TGTGCCAGCAGCTCCCGGACAGGCCCTAGCTCCTACAATGAGCAGTTCTTC. This gives the protein CASSSRTGPSSYNEQFF. The gene calls are TRBV5-6 and TRBJ2-1; 7 bases line up with TRBD1. This CDR3 comprises 17 residues. With 3 bases clipped from V and 0 bases from J, the junction kept 9 bases outside the gene matches. Germline values: CDR1 SGHDT, CDR2 YYEEEE.

This rearrangement joins TRBV7-9 to TRBJ2-1; the D gene is possibly TRBD2 (6 bases). V was trimmed by 2 bases and J by 5 bases, leaving 19 bases between them. Per the germline V gene, CDR1 is SEHNR and CDR2 is FQNEAQ (reference sequence). The CDR3 consists of 17 residues. CDR3 in DNA: TGTGCCAGCAGCTTAAGTCGGACGACTAGGGGTAACAATGAGCAGTTCTTC. Translated: CASSLSRTTRGNNEQFF. Supplemented by reference TRBV7-9 and TRBJ2-1, the full variable domain reads DTGVSQNPRHKITKRGQNVTFRCDPISEHNRLYWYRQTLGQGPEFLTYFQNEAQLEKSRLLSDRFSAERPKGSFSTLEIQRTEQGDSAMYLCASSLSRTTRGNNEQFFGPGTRLTVL.

The chain is built from TRBV10-2 and TRBJ2-7, with D uncertain. There are 18 residues in the CDR3. Trimming removed 6 bases at V and 1 base at J, with 25 bases between. Germline V CDR1 and CDR2: WSHSY, SAAADI. This CDR3 reads CASSQVRFSGRLSYEQYF. The CDR3, as DNA: TGCGCCAGCAGCCAGGTCCGATTCTCCGGCCGTCTATCCTACGAGCAGTACTTC.

This clone was observed a single time. The chain joins TRBV5-1 to TRBJ2-5; 9 nucleotides agree with TRBD1. V trimming: 4 bases; J trimming: 4 bases; junction bases outside the gene matches: 23. Germline loops: CDR1 SGHRS, CDR2 YFSETQ. The CDR3 is made up of 20 amino acids. The CDR3 sequence is CASSENPLFPGTGLGETQYF. For the CDR3, the DNA is TGCGCCAGCAGCGAAAACCCCCTTTTTCCCGGGACAGGGTTGGGAGAGACCCAGTACTTC. Full variable domain (outside the CDR3, taken from reference TRBV5-1 and TRBJ2-5): KAGVTQTPRYLIKTRGQQVTLSCSPISGHRSVSWYQQTPGQGLQFLFEYFSETQRNKGNFPGRFSGRQFSNSRSEMNVSTLELGDSALYLCASSENPLFPGTGLGETQYFGPGTRLLVL.

This clone was detected only once. The genes are TRBV11-2 and TRBJ2-5; 11 positions agree with TRBD2. CDR1 and CDR2 (germline): SGHAT, FQNNGV. Trimming took 5 bases from V and 7 from J; bases not matched to a gene: 6. The CDR3 sequence is 14 residues long. The CDR3 bases are TGTGCCAGCAGCCACGGACTAGCGGGTAGGACCCAGTACTTC. Residues: CASSHGLAGRTQYF. The whole variable domain, remainder taken from reference TRBV11-2 and TRBJ2-5, is EAGVAQSPRYKIIEKRQSVAFWCNPISGHATLYWYQQILGQGPKLLIQFQNNGVVDDSQLPKDRFSAERLKGVDSTLKIQPAKLEDSAVYLCASSHGLAGRTQYFGPGTRLLVL.

This clone was found a few times. V is TRBV2 and J is TRBJ2-7; D gene uncertain. V was shortened by 3 bases and J by 6 bases, with 15 bases between the two germline ends. CDR1 and CDR2 (germline): SNHLY, FYNNEI. CDR3 size: 14 residues. This CDR3 reads CASSELAPVGEQYF. The CDR3 bases are TGTGCCAGCAGTGAGTTGGCCCCAGTGGGCGAGCAGTACTTC.